This T cell receptor (beta chain) was obtained from a study of blood T cell repertoires in COVID-19. As for the study in general: Sites in the United States, Italy and Spain provided acute and convalescent COVID-19 samples. In each case, the material was cDNA or gDNA derived from T cells, B-cell-depleted T cells, or PBMCs.

Germline values: CDR1 SGHTA, CDR2 FQGTGA. The CDR3 is 14 amino acids. Deletions cut 3 bases from V and 2 bases from J, with 11 bases between. This clone was seen more than once but under ten times. In the authors' workflow: By means of reference gene primer amplification, nucleated cell counts were estimated. TCRdb's copy holds only in-frame clones and misses some; the assay was immunoSEQ multiplex PCR. For V, J and clone size, that table is used; D and trimming come from the DNA. The repertoire holds more than 35,000 clones, with 60% to 85% as singletons. The specimen sequenced was peripheral blood. The V and J genes are TRBV7-3 and TRBJ2-7, with D maybe TRBD2 (5 bases). The sequence derives from an older man with acute or convalescent COVID-19. The CDR3 region is CASSFGENAYEQYF. CDR3 nucleotide sequence: TGTGCCAGCAGCTTTGGGGAGAACGCCTACGAGCAGTACTTC.